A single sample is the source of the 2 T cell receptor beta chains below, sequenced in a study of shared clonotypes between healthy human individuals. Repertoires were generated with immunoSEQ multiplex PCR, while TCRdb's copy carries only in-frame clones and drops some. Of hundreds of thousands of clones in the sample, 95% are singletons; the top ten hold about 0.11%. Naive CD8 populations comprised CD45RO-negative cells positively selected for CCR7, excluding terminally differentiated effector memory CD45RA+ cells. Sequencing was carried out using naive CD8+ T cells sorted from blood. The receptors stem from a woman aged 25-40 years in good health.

The CDR3 DNA sequence: TGTGCCAGCAGTCCTGGGGGGCCTTGGTTGTACAATGAGCAGTTCTTC. Amino acid sequence: CASSPGGPWLYNEQFF. This chain uses TRBV27 with TRBJ2-1; D tentatively fits TRBD1 or TRBD2 (6 bases each). Between the trimmed V and J ends, which lost 5 bases and 4 bases, there was a span of 18 bases. The CDR3 length is 16 residues. The germline V gene has CDR1 MNHEY and CDR2 SMNVEV (reference sequence).

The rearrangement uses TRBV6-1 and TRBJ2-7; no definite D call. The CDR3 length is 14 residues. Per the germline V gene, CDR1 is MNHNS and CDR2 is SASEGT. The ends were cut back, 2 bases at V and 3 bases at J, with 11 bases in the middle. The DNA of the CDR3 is TGTGCCAGCAGTGAAAGAGGACCCAGCTACGAGCAGTACTTC. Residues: CASSERGPSYEQYF.